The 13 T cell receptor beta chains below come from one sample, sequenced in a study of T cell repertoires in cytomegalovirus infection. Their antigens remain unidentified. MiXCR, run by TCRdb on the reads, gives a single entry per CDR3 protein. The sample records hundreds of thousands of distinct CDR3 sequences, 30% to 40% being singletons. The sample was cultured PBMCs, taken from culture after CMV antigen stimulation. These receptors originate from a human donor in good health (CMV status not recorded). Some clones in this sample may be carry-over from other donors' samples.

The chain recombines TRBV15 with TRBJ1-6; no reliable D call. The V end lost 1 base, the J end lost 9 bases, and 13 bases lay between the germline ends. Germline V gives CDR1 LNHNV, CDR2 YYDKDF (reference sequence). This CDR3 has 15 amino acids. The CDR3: CATSRVIGLSSPLHF. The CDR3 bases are TGTGCCACCAGCAGAGTGATAGGGTTGAGTTCACCCCTCCACTTT.

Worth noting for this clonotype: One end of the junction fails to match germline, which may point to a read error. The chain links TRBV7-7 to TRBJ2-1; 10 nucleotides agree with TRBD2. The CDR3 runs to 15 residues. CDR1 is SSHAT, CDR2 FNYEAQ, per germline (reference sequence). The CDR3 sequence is CASRAGLAVKDEQFF. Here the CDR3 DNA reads TGTGCTAGCAGGGCTGGACTAGCGGTAAAGGATGAGCAGTTCTTC.

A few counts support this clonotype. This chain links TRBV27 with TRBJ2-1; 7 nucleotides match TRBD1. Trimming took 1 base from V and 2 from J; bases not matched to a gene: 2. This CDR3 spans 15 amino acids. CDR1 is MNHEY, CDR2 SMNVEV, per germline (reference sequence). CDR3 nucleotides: TGTGCCAGCAGTTTATACAGGGGCCCCTACAATGAGCAGTTCTTC. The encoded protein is CASSLYRGPYNEQFF.

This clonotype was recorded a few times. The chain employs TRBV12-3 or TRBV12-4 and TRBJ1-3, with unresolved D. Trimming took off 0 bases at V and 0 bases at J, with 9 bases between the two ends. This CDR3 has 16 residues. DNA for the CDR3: TGTGCCAGCAGTTTAGCGCAATTCAGCTCTGGAAACACCATATATTTT. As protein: CASSLAQFSSGNTIYF.

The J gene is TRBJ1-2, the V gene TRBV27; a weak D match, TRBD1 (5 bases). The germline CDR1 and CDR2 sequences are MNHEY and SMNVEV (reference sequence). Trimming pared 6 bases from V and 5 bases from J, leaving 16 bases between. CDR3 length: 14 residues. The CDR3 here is CASRPGTSIYGYTF. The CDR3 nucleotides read TGTGCCAGCAGACCCGGGACTTCAATTTATGGCTACACCTTC.

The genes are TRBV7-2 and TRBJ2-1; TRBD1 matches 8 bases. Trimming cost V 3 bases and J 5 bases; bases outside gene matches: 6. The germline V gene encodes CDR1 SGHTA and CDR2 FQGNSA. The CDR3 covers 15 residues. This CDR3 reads CASSLVGTGDNEQFF. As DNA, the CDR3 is TGTGCCAGCAGCTTGGTCGGGACAGGAGACAATGAGCAGTTCTTC.

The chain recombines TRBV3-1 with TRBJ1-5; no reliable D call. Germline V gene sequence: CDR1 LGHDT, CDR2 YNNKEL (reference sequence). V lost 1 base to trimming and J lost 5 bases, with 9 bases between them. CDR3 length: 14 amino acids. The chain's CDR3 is CASSQGGLHQPQHF. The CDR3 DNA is TGTGCCAGCAGCCAAGGAGGGTTGCATCAGCCCCAGCATTTT.

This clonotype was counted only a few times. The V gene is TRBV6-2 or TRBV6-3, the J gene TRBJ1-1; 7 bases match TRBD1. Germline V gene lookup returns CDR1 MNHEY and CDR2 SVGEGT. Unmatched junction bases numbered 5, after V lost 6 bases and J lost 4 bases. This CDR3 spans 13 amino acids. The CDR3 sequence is CASRKAGGTEAFF. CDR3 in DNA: TGTGCCAGCAGAAAAGCAGGGGGCACTGAAGCTTTCTTT.

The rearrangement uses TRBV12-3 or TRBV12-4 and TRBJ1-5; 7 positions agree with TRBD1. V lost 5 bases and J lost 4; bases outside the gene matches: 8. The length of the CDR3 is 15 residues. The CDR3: CASSRRQGRNQPQHF. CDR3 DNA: TGTGCCAGCAGTCGCCGACAGGGCCGGAATCAGCCCCAGCATTTT.

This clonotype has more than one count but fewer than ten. The chain's CDR3 is CASSYGAGAYEQYV. In nucleotides, the CDR3 is TGTGCCAGCAGTTACGGAGCGGGAGCCTACGAGCAGTACGTC. This chain links TRBV6-2 or TRBV6-3 with TRBJ2-7, with TRBD2 matching over 8 bases. J lost 2 bases, V lost 2 bases, and 2 bases had no gene match. Germline CDR1 and CDR2: MNHEY and SVGEGT. The CDR3 totals 14 residues.

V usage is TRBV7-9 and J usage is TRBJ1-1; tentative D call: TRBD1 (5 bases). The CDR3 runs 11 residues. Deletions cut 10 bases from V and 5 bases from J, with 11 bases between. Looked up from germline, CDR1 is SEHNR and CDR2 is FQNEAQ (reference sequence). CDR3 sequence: CATTGGTEAFF. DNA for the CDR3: TGTGCCACTACAGGCGGTACTGAAGCTTTCTTT.

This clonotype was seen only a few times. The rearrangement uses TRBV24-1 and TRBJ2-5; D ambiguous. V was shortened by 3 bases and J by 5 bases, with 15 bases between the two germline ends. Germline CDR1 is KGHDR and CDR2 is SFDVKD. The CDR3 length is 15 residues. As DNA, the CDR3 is TGTGCCACCAGTGATCCCGGGTCCCGTGGGGAGACCCAGTACTTC. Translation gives CATSDPGSRGETQYF.

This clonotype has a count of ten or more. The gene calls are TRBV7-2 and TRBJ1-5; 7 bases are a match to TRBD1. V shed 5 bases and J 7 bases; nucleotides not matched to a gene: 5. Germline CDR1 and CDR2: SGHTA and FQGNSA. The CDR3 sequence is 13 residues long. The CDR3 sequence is CASSPTGNQPQHF. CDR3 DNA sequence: TGTGCCAGCAGCCCGACAGGGAACCAGCCCCAGCATTTT.